The sequence of this TCR beta chain was determined in a study of blood T cell repertoires in COVID-19. Across the whole study: There were acute and convalescent COVID-19 samples, and they came from the United States, Italy and Spain. T cells, B-cell-depleted T cells, or PBMCs provided the cDNA or gDNA that served as material.

Germline lookup yields CDR1 MDHEN and CDR2 SYDVKM. The CDR3 totals 17 residues. V trimming: 2 bases; J trimming: 4 bases; junction bases outside the gene matches: 8. In the original workflow: Amplified reference gene primers provided the basis for estimating nucleated cell counts. Clones were sequenced by immunoSEQ multiplex PCR, and TCRdb holds only the in-frame ones, with some missing. That table furnishes V, J and clone size, whereas the DNA furnished D and trimming. The sample carries approximately 290,000 clones, approximately 90% recorded once. This receptor was taken from a woman aged 60-75 years with acute or convalescent COVID-19. This chain joins TRBV28 and TRBJ2-2; 9 bases map to TRBD1. Sequenced input: peripheral blood. In DNA, the CDR3 is TGTGCCAGCAGTTTACGGACAGGGGTAGTAGGCACCGGGGAGCTGTTTTTT. Its translation is CASSLRTGVVGTGELFF.